What follows are 27 T cell receptor beta chains derived from one specimen sequenced in a study of cytomegalovirus exposure and HLA in healthy donors. The primer mix had 60 Vbeta and 13 Jbeta primers. Using immunoSEQ multiplex PCR, the repertoire was profiled, and TCRdb retains in-frame clones only, with some absent. The repertoire holds around 140,000 clones, with 64% as singletons. Sequencing was carried out using PBMCs. Receptors originate from a woman in her thirties or forties in good health and CMV-seronegative.

There are a few counts of this clone. This rearrangement joins TRBV18 to TRBJ1-1; D ambiguous. V was trimmed by 3 bases and J by 1 base, leaving 12 bases between them. Germline CDR1 KGHSH, CDR2 LQKENI. The CDR3 loop spans 15 amino acids. CDR3 sequence: CASSPSRLQNTEAFF. The CDR3 nucleotides are TGTGCCAGCTCACCTAGCAGATTACAGAACACTGAAGCTTTCTTT.

This clone occurred once. The V and J genes are TRBV6-5 and TRBJ1-4; D is perhaps TRBD1 (5 bases). Germline CDR1 MNHEY, CDR2 SVGAGI. CDR3 length equals 14 residues. V was shortened by 7 bases and J by 8 bases, with 17 bases between the two germline ends. DNA for the CDR3: TGTGCCAGCAAAAATAGGGCAGGGAGGGAAAAACTGTTTTTT. The encoded protein is CASKNRAGREKLFF.

The chain joins TRBV29-1 to TRBJ2-2; D is ambiguous. CDR3 length equals 12 residues. V lost 4 bases to trimming and J lost 7 bases, with 10 bases between them. Germline values: CDR1 SQVTM, CDR2 ANQGSEA. The CDR3 spells CSVVWSGGELFF. The CDR3 nucleotides are TGCAGCGTTGTCTGGAGTGGCGGGGAGCTGTTTTTT.

The chain couples TRBV2 to TRBJ1-4, with a possible D match to TRBD1 (6 bases). The germline V gene encodes CDR1 SNHLY and CDR2 FYNNEI. The CDR3 is 12 residues long. V lost 8 bases and J lost 8, with 12 bases in between. The CDR3 region is CASETGEEKLFF. CDR3 nucleotide sequence: TGTGCCAGCGAGACAGGAGAGGAAAAACTGTTTTTT.

The CDR3 nucleotides are TGTGCCAGTAGTTTCGGAGGGGATGGCTTTAGGGGCCGGGGCCAGCCCCAGCATTTT. Its protein product is CASSFGGDGFRGRGQPQHF. This chain connects TRBV19 to TRBJ1-5, with a tentative D call TRBD1 (5 bases). The V end lost 5 bases, the J end lost 7 bases, and 30 bases lay between the germline ends. The CDR3 contains 19 residues. The germline V gene encodes CDR1 LNHDA and CDR2 SQIVND (reference sequence). The full variable domain, its missing parts supplied by reference TRBV19 and TRBJ1-5, is DGGITQSPKYLFRKEGQNVTLSCEQNLNHDAMYWYRQDPGQGLRLIYYSQIVNDFQKGDIAEGYSVSREKKESFPLTVTSAQKNPTAFYLCASSFGGDGFRGRGQPQHFGDGTRLSIL.

The sample holds one count of this clone. V and J are TRBV28 and TRBJ1-2; 8 positions match TRBD1. Losses at the gene ends were 6 bases for V and 8 bases for J; bases not matched to a gene: 14. The CDR3 spans 15 residues. Germline CDR1 reads MDHEN; CDR2 reads SYDVKM. The CDR3 reads CASRPQDREVEGYTF. The CDR3 DNA is TGTGCCAGCAGACCCCAGGACAGGGAGGTAGAGGGCTACACCTTC.

This clone has just a few counts. This chain's CDR3 is CASSRGSTGSGYTF. The DNA for the CDR3 is TGTGCCAGCAGCCGGGGTTCTACAGGGAGCGGCTACACCTTC. The gene calls are TRBV4-2 and TRBJ1-2; TRBD1 might be the D (6 bases). Germline V gives CDR1 LGHNA, CDR2 YNFKEQ. This CDR3 spans 14 amino acids. Trimming took 4 bases from V and 8 from J, leaving 17 bases between them.

The V call is TRBV9, the J call TRBJ1-1; tentative D call: TRBD1 (6 bases). The CDR3 length is 13 residues. Trimming stripped 0 bases from V and 8 bases from J, with 11 bases between. Per the germline V gene, CDR1 is SGDLS and CDR2 is YYNGEE. CDR3 coding DNA: TGTGCCAGCAGCGTAGCCCCAGGGGTCGAAGCTTTCTTT. Translating it yields CASSVAPGVEAFF.

This chain uses TRBV2 with TRBJ2-1; the D gene is possibly TRBD2 (7 bases). Germline CDR1 reads SNHLY; CDR2 reads FYNNEI. Trimming cost V 0 bases and J 8 bases, with 14 bases left between them. CDR3 length: 15 amino acids. The CDR3 loop reads CASSEAWGGRYEQFF. The CDR3 DNA follows: TGTGCCAGCAGTGAAGCTTGGGGGGGGCGTTATGAGCAGTTCTTC.

Only a few counts were recorded for this clone. The V and J genes are TRBV6-1 and TRBJ1-5; D possibly corresponds to TRBD1 (6 bases). CDR3 length equals 14 residues. The V end was cut by 6 bases, the J end by 8 bases, with 17 bases between. Per the germline V gene, CDR1 is MNHNS and CDR2 is SASEGT. The CDR3 here is CASRTLGGQEPQHF. CDR3 coding DNA: TGTGCCAGCAGAACCTTGGGGGGGCAGGAGCCCCAGCATTTT.

This chain links TRBV7-9 with TRBJ1-1; D ambiguous. The V gene lost 1 base and the J gene lost 1 base, with 7 bases spanning the gap. The CDR3 is 14 residues long. CDR1 and CDR2 from the germline V gene are SEHNR and FQNEAQ (reference sequence). In DNA, the CDR3 is TGTGCCAGCAGCTTAGGTGGCCGGAACACTGAAGCTTTCTTT. It yields the protein CASSLGGRNTEAFF.

This clone was seen once. The chain carries TRBV5-4 and TRBJ2-5, with 8 bases aligning to TRBD2. V gave up 1 base and J gave up 2 bases; unmatched junction bases: 1. Germline loops: CDR1 SGHNT, CDR2 YYREEE (reference sequence). The CDR3 has 14 amino acids. CDR3 sequence (DNA): TGTGCCAGCAGCTTGCGGGAGGGACAAGAGACCCAGTACTTC. Amino acid sequence: CASSLREGQETQYF.

The chain is built from TRBV28 and TRBJ1-3, with TRBD1 as a possible D gene (5 bases). Trimming left V 6 bases short and J 5 bases short, with 11 bases between. Germline V CDR1 and CDR2: MDHEN, SYDVKM. This CDR3 contains 13 residues. This chain's CDR3 is CASSTGLRNTIYF. The CDR3 DNA reads TGTGCCAGCAGCACGGGACTTAGAAACACCATATATTTT.

In nucleotides, the CDR3 is TGTGCCATCAGTGAGTCGATTGGGCAGGGTGCCTATGGCTACACCTTC. Its protein product is CAISESIGQGAYGYTF. The V call is TRBV10-3, the J call TRBJ1-2; possibly TRBD1 for D (5 bases). V lost 0 bases to trimming and J lost 4 bases, with 15 bases between them. The CDR3 covers 16 residues. The germline CDR1 and CDR2 sequences are ENHRY and SYGVKD.

This chain joins TRBV6-5 and TRBJ2-7; weak D call: TRBD1 (6 bases). Trimming removed 6 bases at V and 6 bases at J, with 15 bases between. CDR3 length equals 13 residues. From germline, CDR1 is MNHEY and CDR2 SVGAGI. CDR3 DNA: TGTGCCAGCAGATACCGGGACATTGGCGAGCAGTACTTC. It codes for CASRYRDIGEQYF.

The chain carries TRBV6-6 and TRBJ2-7; 9 nucleotides agree with TRBD2. The germline CDR1 and CDR2 sequences are MNHNY and SVGAGI (reference sequence). J gave up 2 bases and V 6 bases, and 5 bases lay outside the gene matches. This CDR3 is built from 14 residues. Written as DNA, the CDR3 is TGTGCCAGCAGCGATAGCGGGGGAACCTACGAGCAGTACTTC. Its protein is CASSDSGGTYEQYF.

This sequence joins TRBV4-1 and TRBJ1-1, with 7 bases lining up with TRBD1. The CDR3 covers 18 residues. V trimming: 0 bases; J trimming: 1 base; junction bases outside the gene matches: 11. Germline lookup yields CDR1 MGHRA and CDR2 YSYEKL. CDR3 amino acids: CASSQELSTGARNTEAFF. The CDR3 DNA reads as TGCGCCAGCAGCCAAGAGTTATCAACAGGGGCTAGGAACACTGAAGCTTTCTTT.

This rearrangement joins TRBV12-5 to TRBJ2-4; TRBD1 aligns across 7 bases. J gave up 11 bases and V 2 bases, and 6 bases lay outside the gene matches. The V gene's germline CDR1 is LGHNT and CDR2 FRNRAP. The length of the CDR3 is 13 residues. The CDR3 DNA sequence: TGTGCTAGTGGTTTGACAGGGGTTAGGGTTCAGTACTTC. Amino acid sequence: CASGLTGVRVQYF.

This chain links TRBV5-4 with TRBJ1-1; 9 bases align to TRBD1. The germline V gene encodes CDR1 SGHNT and CDR2 YYREEE (reference sequence). V shed 6 bases, J shed 3 bases, and the junction held 9 bases outside the gene matches. This CDR3 spans 15 amino acids. CDR3 DNA: TGTGCCAGCAAAAGCTTAAGGGACAGGGACACTGAAGCTTTCTTT. Its protein product is CASKSLRDRDTEAFF.

The J gene is TRBJ1-1, the V gene TRBV9; D not certain. Germline V CDR1 and CDR2: SGDLS, YYNGEE. The CDR3 has 14 residues. V lost 0 bases, J lost 1 base, and 7 bases lay in between. The CDR3 region is CASSVGPTNTEAFF. The CDR3 DNA is TGTGCCAGCAGCGTAGGGCCAACGAACACTGAAGCTTTCTTT.

This sequence joins TRBV2 and TRBJ2-1; D perhaps matches TRBD1 (6 bases). V lost 2 bases, J lost 8 bases, and 22 bases lay in between. The CDR3 contains 17 residues. CDR1 SNHLY and CDR2 FYNNEI come from the germline V gene. CDR3 sequence reads: CASSELSPGTRGDEQFF. CDR3 nucleotide sequence: TGTGCCAGCAGTGAATTATCCCCGGGGACAAGAGGCGATGAGCAGTTCTTC.

The V call is TRBV9, the J call TRBJ2-3; 9 bases map to TRBD2. V lost 0 bases, J lost 4 bases, and 6 bases stayed unmatched. This CDR3 is built from 16 residues. The germline V gene has CDR1 SGDLS and CDR2 YYNGEE. This CDR3 reads CASSVGGLAGADTQYF. CDR3 DNA sequence: TGTGCCAGCAGCGTAGGGGGCTTAGCGGGGGCAGATACGCAGTATTTT.

V gene TRBV7-3 combines with J gene TRBJ2-3; TRBD2 agrees at 9 bases. The CDR3 runs to 15 residues. Looked up from germline, CDR1 is SGHTA and CDR2 is FQGTGA. V lost 2 bases to trimming and J lost 6 bases; unmatched junction nucleotides: 6. The CDR3 loop is CASSLGGGASDTQYF. CDR3 DNA: TGTGCCAGCAGCTTAGGCGGGGGGGCCTCCGATACGCAGTATTTT.

The rearrangement uses TRBV5-4 and TRBJ2-2, with D possibly being TRBD1 (5 bases). Germline CDR1 SGHNT, CDR2 YYREEE (reference sequence). The CDR3 is 14 residues long. Trimming pared 0 bases from V and 5 bases from J, leaving 8 bases between. The CDR3, as DNA: TGTGCCAGCAGCTTGGAAACAGGTACCGGGGAGCTGTTTTTT. Protein sequence: CASSLETGTGELFF.

The chain combines TRBV5-4 with TRBJ2-5, with TRBD1 as a possible D gene (6 bases). Per germline, CDR1 SGHNT and CDR2 YYREEE (reference sequence). This CDR3 contains 17 residues. Trimming removed 0 bases from V and 2 bases from J, with 17 bases in between. The CDR3 bases are TGTGCCAGCAGCTTGGCCTTGTCACGGCAGGGGCAAGAGACCCAGTACTTC. Its protein is CASSLALSRQGQETQYF.

J is TRBJ1-3 and V is TRBV6-5; 8 nucleotides align to TRBD1. The CDR3 spans 16 residues. Germline assignment: CDR1 MNHEY and CDR2 SVGAGI. V gave up 4 bases and J gave up 0 bases; unmatched junction bases: 5. The CDR3 spells CASSSPGGSSGNTIYF. CDR3 bases: TGTGCCAGCAGTTCTCCAGGGGGCTCCTCTGGAAACACCATATATTTT.

J is TRBJ1-2 and V is TRBV27; 7 bases align to TRBD1. The V gene end was trimmed by 7 bases and the J gene end by 2 bases; junction bases not matched to a gene: 7. The germline gives CDR1 MNHEY, CDR2 SMNVEV (reference sequence). The CDR3 covers 14 residues. DNA for the CDR3: TGTGCCAGCAATCGACAGGGAGTCAACTATGGCTACACCTTC. The encoded protein is CASNRQGVNYGYTF.